These 6 T cell receptor beta chains originate from one sample sequenced in a study of shared clonotypes between healthy human individuals. The table came from immunoSEQ multiplex PCR; TCRdb's copy has only in-frame clones and leaves some out. The sample yields 650,000 to 700,000 clones, about nine tenths seen once. The sequenced sample consisted of memory CD8+ T cells from PBMCs. Documented subset: CD45RO+ cells pooled with CCR7-negative TemRA cells. These TCRs come from a man aged 18 to 30 in good health. Some clones in this sample may be carry-over from other donors' samples.

This clone occurred once. The chain has TRBV9 and TRBJ2-3; D uncertain. Per the germline V gene, CDR1 is SGDLS and CDR2 is YYNGEE. The CDR3 has 14 amino acids. V lost 2 bases to trimming and J lost 4 bases, with 11 bases between them. As DNA, the CDR3 is TGTGCCAGCAGCGTTCCCTCAGGAGCAGATACGCAGTATTTT. As protein: CASSVPSGADTQYF.

The V call is TRBV6-5, the J call TRBJ2-2; 9 positions agree with TRBD1. Losses at the gene ends were 1 base for V and 5 bases for J; bases not matched to a gene: 5. Per germline, CDR1 MNHEY and CDR2 SVGAGI. The CDR3 is 16 amino acids. The CDR3 nucleotides read TGTGCCAGCAGTTACTTGGCCGGGACAGGGACCGGGGAGCTGTTTTTT. It yields the protein CASSYLAGTGTGELFF.

The chain is built from TRBV10-3 and TRBJ2-7, with 15 bases lining up with TRBD2. The germline V gene encodes CDR1 ENHRY and CDR2 SYGVKD. The CDR3 extends over 19 amino acids. Trimming took 3 bases from V and 1 from J; bases not matched to a gene: 10. CDR3 bases: TGTGCCATCAGTGACCTAAGGACTAGCGGGAGGGCCCTGTCCTACGAGCAGTACTTC. Residues: CAISDLRTSGRALSYEQYF.

The sample holds one count of this clone. The chain combines TRBV28 with TRBJ1-5, with no clear D. The CDR3 is made up of 15 amino acids. Germline-derived CDR1 and CDR2 are MDHEN and SYDVKM. V lost 3 bases and J 0 bases, leaving 9 bases between the germline ends. The CDR3, as DNA: TGTGCCAGCAGTTTCATGTTCGGTAGCAATCAGCCCCAGCATTTT. Protein sequence: CASSFMFGSNQPQHF.

J is TRBJ2-7 and V is TRBV19; TRBD1 matches at 7 bases. Trimming at V came to 5 bases and at J to 2 bases, leaving 12 bases not matched to a gene. The CDR3 has 16 residues. The germline gives CDR1 LNHDA, CDR2 SQIVND (reference sequence). The CDR3: CASSSRTGEFPYEQYF. For the CDR3, the DNA is TGTGCCAGTAGTTCCCGGACAGGAGAGTTTCCCTACGAGCAGTACTTC.

CDR3 DNA: TGTGCCAGCAGCTGGACAGGGATTGGAGCTAACTATGGCTACACCTTC. Protein: CASSWTGIGANYGYTF. The rearrangement links TRBV25-1 to TRBJ1-2; 8 nucleotides agree with TRBD1. This CDR3 is built from 16 residues. V trimming: 6 bases; J trimming: 0 bases; junction bases outside the gene matches: 9. Germline CDR1 reads MGHDK; CDR2 reads SYGVNS.